These 7 T cell receptor beta chains came from one sample sequenced in a study of read filtering for tumor transcriptome and immune sequencing. From roughly 390 ng of RNA, a library with molecular barcoded alpha/delta and beta/gamma adaptors was made. MiXCR, applied by TCRdb to the reads, yields one record per CDR3 protein. Counted here are 100,000 to 150,000 distinct CDR3 sequences, over 10% occurring once; the ten biggest clones make up approximately 9.9%. Sequencing was performed on a population of CD138-negative cells sorted from bone marrow. The receptors were sampled from a donor aged 40 or over with multiple myeloma.

This clonotype was recorded at least ten times. V gene TRBV15 combines with J gene TRBJ2-6; 9 bases map to TRBD1. V lost 6 bases, J lost 3 bases, and 9 bases stayed unmatched. Germline assignment: CDR1 LNHNV and CDR2 YYDKDF (reference sequence). CDR3 size: 17 residues. The CDR3 protein is CATRRLGQGRGANVLTF. The CDR3 DNA follows: TGTGCCACCAGACGCTTAGGACAGGGGCGTGGGGCCAACGTCCTGACTTTC.

This chain connects TRBV3-1 to TRBJ2-7, with a tentative D call TRBD1 (6 bases). The CDR3 length is 14 residues. Germline lookup yields CDR1 LGHDT and CDR2 YNNKEL (reference sequence). Trimming cost V 0 bases and J 2 bases, with 8 bases left between them. The CDR3 nucleotides are TGTGCCAGCAGCCAAGAGGGGGCGACCTACGAGCAGTACTTC. It yields the protein CASSQEGATYEQYF.

There are many counts of this clonotype. The chain employs TRBV29-1 and TRBJ2-5; D is perhaps TRBD2 (7 bases). The CDR3 has 12 residues. V dropped 7 bases and J dropped 4 bases, with 13 bases sitting between them. In germline, CDR1 is SQVTM, CDR2 ANQGSEA. CDR3 region: CSGGGAGETQYF. CDR3 DNA sequence: TGCAGCGGTGGGGGGGCCGGAGAGACCCAGTACTTC.

This clonotype was detected many times. The chain recombines TRBV29-1 with TRBJ2-5, with unresolved D. CDR3 length: 13 amino acids. In germline, CDR1 is SQVTM, CDR2 ANQGSEA. V dropped 4 bases and J dropped 5 bases, with 14 bases sitting between them. The CDR3 protein is CSVGSGPRETQYF. The CDR3 DNA reads as TGCAGCGTTGGATCTGGCCCCCGGGAGACCCAGTACTTC.

This clonotype showed up just a few times. It may be a read error: a sequence one base away is much more abundant. Since no conserved phenylalanine or tryptophan closes the CDR3, a read error is the likely cause. This chain joins TRBV11-3 and TRBJ2-1, with D perhaps matching TRBD1 (6 bases). Germline loops: CDR1 SGHNT, CDR2 YENEEA. Trimming took 5 bases from V and 9 from J, leaving 20 bases between them. The CDR3 totals 15 residues. The CDR3 region is CASSEQGYEGSEQFL. The CDR3 DNA reads as TGTGCCAGCAGCGAACAGGGATACGAGGGCTCTGAGCAGTTCCTC.

This clonotype was seen a few times. A much more abundant neighbour one base away suggests this may be a read error. The chain combines TRBV7-3 with TRBJ2-1; 13 nucleotides line up with TRBD2. The germline CDR1 and CDR2 sequences are SGHTA and FQGTGA. The CDR3 consists of 15 residues. CDR3 in DNA: TGTGCCAGCAGCGCTGGACTAGCGGGAGTGGATGAGCAGCTCTTC. Translated, it gives CASSAGLAGVDEQLF.

Many counts were recorded for this clonotype. V and J are TRBV6-1 and TRBJ2-5, with TRBD2 identical over 7 bases. Germline CDR1 MNHNS, CDR2 SASEGT. CDR3 length: 15 residues. Trimming at V came to 7 bases and at J to 2 bases, leaving 10 bases not matched to a gene. CDR3 DNA sequence: TGTGCCAGCATAGGCCTTGCGGGGGTTCAAGAGACCCAGTACTTC. It translates to CASIGLAGVQETQYF.